The clone carrying this TCR beta chain has only a few counts. What it recognizes is unknown. Method: immunoSEQ multiplex PCR; TCRdb's copy keeps in-frame clones and lacks some. The table has 550,000 to 800,000 clones, approximately 79% seen once; the top ten hold about 1.8%. This record belongs to a study of shared clonotypes between healthy human individuals. Study information: In total, the donors were a couple of women and three men aged 18 to 49.

Findings of the study overall: Shared clonotypes: roughly 4.5% naive CD4, around 3.5% naive CD8, about 2.5% memory CD4, approximately 0.4% memory CD8. Enrolling few donors narrowed the genetic and exposure-history diversity that was represented.

The germline V and J ends were trimmed by 1 base and 8 bases, with 15 bases remaining between them. CDR3 length: 15 amino acids. The germline CDR1 and CDR2 sequences are MGHDK and SYGVNS. The rearrangement joins TRBV25-1 to TRBJ2-1; D unresolved. This receptor was identified in a woman aged 25 to 45 in good health. Sequenced sample: memory CD4+ T cells sorted from blood. Subset denoted: CD45RA-negative fraction. The CDR3 sequence is CASSESRLKGDEQFF. DNA for the CDR3: TGTGCCAGCAGTGAATCAAGACTTAAAGGCGATGAGCAGTTCTTC.